These 17 T cell receptor beta chains came from one sample sequenced in a study of neurological immune-mediated disorders. Each CDR3 protein gets one entry after TCRdb re-called the 5' RACE reads with MiXCR. Among about 21,000 distinct CDR3 sequences listed, around 15% were seen once. Material: CD8+ T cells from blood. All receptors derive from a woman aged 18-29 years with multiple sclerosis.

The chain uses TRBV3-1 and TRBJ1-1; weak D call: TRBD1 (6 bases). Trimming took off 4 bases at V and 4 bases at J, with 13 bases between the two ends. CDR3 length: 14 residues. The germline V gene has CDR1 LGHDT and CDR2 YNNKEL (reference sequence). The CDR3, as DNA: TGTGCCAGCAGCCGGAATCAGGGGTTCACTGAAGCTTTCTTT. Translated: CASSRNQGFTEAFF.

This clonotype was counted many times. The CDR3 loop is CASRDTSSYEQYF. CDR3 coding DNA: TGTGCCAGTAGGGACACGTCTTCCTACGAGCAGTACTTC. V is TRBV19 and J is TRBJ2-7, with D possibly TRBD1 on 5 matching bases. The CDR3 has 13 residues. The germline V and J ends were trimmed by 6 bases and 1 base, with 10 bases remaining between them. Per germline, CDR1 LNHDA and CDR2 SQIVND (reference sequence).

This clonotype was counted many times. V usage is TRBV2 and J usage is TRBJ1-3, with 8 nucleotides matching TRBD1. CDR3 size: 18 residues. J gave up 4 bases and V 1 base, and 12 bases lay outside the gene matches. Germline V gene data show CDR1 as SNHLY and CDR2 as FYNNEI. The CDR3 DNA sequence: TGTGCCAGCAGTGAAGTTGTCGGCAGGGGGCTGGCGGGAAACACCATATATTTT. It yields the protein CASSEVVGRGLAGNTIYF. Full variable domain (missing parts from reference TRBV2 and TRBJ1-3): EPEVTQTPSHQVTQMGQEVILRCVPISNHLYFYWYRQILGQKVEFLVSFYNNEISEKSEIFDDQFSVERPDGSNFTLKIRSTKLEDSAMYFCASSEVVGRGLAGNTIYFGEGSWLTVV.

The table lists this clonotype with many counts. The genes are TRBV9 and TRBJ1-1; D gene ambiguous. The germline CDR1 and CDR2 sequences are SGDLS and YYNGEE. The V end was cut by 0 bases, the J end by 1 base, with 7 bases between. The CDR3 consists of 14 residues. CDR3 loop: CASSVGEGNTEAFF. The CDR3, as DNA: TGTGCCAGCAGCGTAGGAGAGGGGAACACTGAAGCTTTCTTT.

This clonotype was seen repeatedly, ten times or more. The V gene is TRBV19, the J gene TRBJ1-5; D is possibly TRBD1 (6 bases). The CDR3 loop spans 15 amino acids. The V end lost 2 bases, the J end lost 3 bases, and 11 bases lay between the germline ends. CDR1 LNHDA and CDR2 SQIVND come from the germline V gene (reference sequence). The DNA of the CDR3 is TGTGCCAGTAGTATAACCCGGACAGTCAATCAGCCCCAGCATTTT. Translating it yields CASSITRTVNQPQHF.

The sample holds many counts of this clonotype. The V and J genes are TRBV7-9 and TRBJ1-1; D possibly corresponds to TRBD1 (5 bases). The V and J ends lost 5 bases and 1 base respectively, with 14 bases between them. There are 15 residues in the CDR3. The V gene's germline CDR1 is SEHNR and CDR2 FQNEAQ (reference sequence). CDR3 nucleotide sequence: TGTGCCAGCAGCGTCCCGGGACGGCGGAACACTGAAGCTTTCTTT. Protein product: CASSVPGRRNTEAFF.

This clonotype is a singleton in its sample. This chain uses TRBV20-1 with TRBJ2-7; either TRBD1 or TRBD2 may fit D (5 bases each). Germline CDR1 DFQATT, CDR2 SNEGSKA (reference sequence). The CDR3 totals 15 residues. Trimming pared 0 bases from V and 6 bases from J, leaving 18 bases between. The CDR3 region has the DNA TGCAGTGCTAGAGACGCCCTTTCCGGGACGATCGAGCAGTACTTC. Translation: CSARDALSGTIEQYF.

The rearrangement joins TRBV30 to TRBJ1-5; the match to TRBD1 covers 9 bases. The CDR3 length is 15 residues. Per the germline V gene, CDR1 is GTSNPN and CDR2 is SVGIG (reference sequence). Trimming at V came to 2 bases and at J to 6 bases, leaving 8 bases not matched to a gene. In DNA, the CDR3 is TGTGCCTGGAGTTTGGGACAGGGAGGAGGTCAGCCCCAGCATTTT. The encoded protein is CAWSLGQGGGQPQHF.

This sequence joins TRBV11-3 and TRBJ2-3; 10 bases fit TRBD1. This CDR3 region has 16 residues. Trimming cost V 3 bases and J 3 bases; bases outside gene matches: 6. Germline CDR1 is SGHNT and CDR2 is YENEEA. CDR3 in amino acids: CASSFRPGQGTDTQYF. The DNA for the CDR3 is TGTGCCAGCAGCTTCCGTCCGGGACAGGGGACAGATACGCAGTATTTT. Full variable domain (rest looked up from reference TRBV11-3 and TRBJ2-3): EAGVVQSPRYKIIEKKQPVAFWCNPISGHNTLYWYLQNLGQGPELLIRYENEEAVDDSQLPKDRFSAERLKGVDSTLKIQPAELGDSAVYLCASSFRPGQGTDTQYFGPGTRLTVL.

The chain recombines TRBV7-9 with TRBJ2-1; 9 bases agree with TRBD2. Germline loops: CDR1 SEHNR, CDR2 FQNEAQ (reference sequence). V trimming: 2 bases; J trimming: 1 base; junction bases outside the gene matches: 9. CDR3 size: 18 residues. The DNA of the CDR3 is TGTGCCAGCAGCTTAAGTATGGCGGGGGGGCCGTCCTACAATGAGCAGTTCTTC. Protein sequence: CASSLSMAGGPSYNEQFF. Together with reference TRBV7-9 and TRBJ2-1, the CDR3 gives the full variable domain: DTGVSQNPRHKITKRGQNVTFRCDPISEHNRLYWYRQTLGQGPEFLTYFQNEAQLEKSRLLSDRFSAERPKGSFSTLEIQRTEQGDSAMYLCASSLSMAGGPSYNEQFFGPGTRLTVL.

This clonotype qualifies as medium-sized. The chain recombines TRBV20-1 with TRBJ2-5, with TRBD2 identical over 12 bases. CDR3 length: 20 amino acids. Per germline, CDR1 DFQATT and CDR2 SNEGSKA (reference sequence). The V gene end was trimmed by 0 bases and the J gene end by 2 bases; junction bases not matched to a gene: 16. Written as DNA, the CDR3 is TGCAGTGCTAGAGATTTTTCCGGGACTAGCGGGCGGACACAACAAGAGACCCAGTACTTC. Translated, it gives CSARDFSGTSGRTQQETQYF.

This clonotype has at least ten counts. The J gene is TRBJ1-5, the V gene TRBV3-1; D not resolved. With 4 bases removed from V and 3 bases from J, the gap between germline ends came to 13 bases. The CDR3 extends over 15 amino acids. Germline CDR1 reads LGHDT; CDR2 reads YNNKEL (reference sequence). DNA of the CDR3: TGTGCCAGCAGCCCCTCCCACAAGTCCAATCAGCCCCAGCATTTT. Its translation: CASSPSHKSNQPQHF. The whole variable domain, filled in from reference TRBV3-1 and TRBJ1-5, reads DTAVSQTPKYLVTQMGNDKSIKCEQNLGHDTMYWYKQDSKKFLKIMFSYNNKELIINETVPNRFSPKSPDKAHLNLHINSLELGDSAVYFCASSPSHKSNQPQHFGDGTRLSIL.

This clonotype has at least ten counts. J is TRBJ1-3 and V is TRBV10-1; no reliable D call. Germline V gene lookup returns CDR1 WNHNN and CDR2 SYGVQD (reference sequence). The CDR3 runs to 18 residues. V lost 3 bases, J lost 4 bases, and 22 bases lay in between. Here the CDR3 DNA reads TGCGCCAGCAGTGATCAACGATTAGGATTACTGTCCGGAAACACCATATATTTT. Translation: CASSDQRLGLLSGNTIYF.

This chain joins TRBV4-3 and TRBJ1-2, with 10 bases that match TRBD1. In germline, CDR1 is LGHNA, CDR2 YSLEER. The length of the CDR3 is 16 residues. The trim removed 2 bases at V and 4 bases at J, leaving 7 bases unmatched. The CDR3 loop is CASSQTKTGGFYGYTF. In nucleotides, the CDR3 is TGCGCCAGCAGCCAAACTAAGACAGGGGGCTTCTATGGCTACACCTTC.

The rearrangement joins TRBV20-1 to TRBJ1-4; D unresolved. This CDR3 contains 13 residues. Germline V gene sequence: CDR1 DFQATT, CDR2 SNEGSKA (reference sequence). Trimming left V 4 bases short and J 8 bases short, with 14 bases between. The CDR3, as DNA: TGCAGTGCTACGCCCATCGGTACGGAAAAACTGTTTTTT. It is translated as CSATPIGTEKLFF.

This clonotype was counted many times. This chain uses TRBV20-1 with TRBJ1-1; D possibly corresponds to TRBD1 (5 bases). The CDR3 runs 13 residues. Germline V lookup: CDR1 DFQATT, CDR2 SNEGSKA (reference sequence). Trimming took 3 bases from V and 11 from J, leaving 19 bases between them. The CDR3 loop reads CSARANWQGGAFF. The DNA for the CDR3 is TGCAGTGCTAGGGCGAATTGGCAGGGTGGCGCTTTCTTT.

Details on this clonotype: An end of the junction differs from the germline gene, which may be a read error. This rearrangement joins TRBV7-7 to TRBJ2-5; D is uncertain. The germline CDR1 and CDR2 sequences are SSHAT and FNYEAQ (reference sequence). This CDR3 has 13 residues. The CDR3 loop is CASSLNLGETQYF. For the CDR3, the DNA is TGTGCTAGCAGCTTAAATCTTGGGGAGACCCAGTACTTC.